The 10 T cell receptor beta chains reported below all come from one sample, sequenced in a study of blood T cell repertoires in COVID-19. Repertoires were generated with immunoSEQ multiplex PCR, while TCRdb's copy carries only in-frame clones and drops some. The sample contains 150,000 to 200,000 clones, about 91% of which appear only once. Sequencing used peripheral blood. The receptors come from a woman in her thirties with acute or convalescent COVID-19.

The V and J genes are TRBV13 and TRBJ2-7, with TRBD2 as a possible D gene (6 bases). This CDR3 comprises 13 residues. The germline gives CDR1 PRHDT, CDR2 FYEKMQ (reference sequence). V was trimmed by 5 bases and J by 6 bases, leaving 14 bases between them. For the CDR3, the DNA is TGTGCCAGCAGCCTGGGGGAGGCCCTCGAGCAGTACTTC. Translated: CASSLGEALEQYF.

The rearrangement links TRBV5-6 to TRBJ2-7, with 7 nucleotides matching TRBD1. This CDR3 spans 14 amino acids. After removal of 2 bases from V and 3 bases from J, the junction contained 5 bases not matched to a gene. Germline CDR1 is SGHDT and CDR2 is YYEEEE. The CDR3: CASSFTGVFYEQYF. CDR3 nucleotide sequence: TGTGCCAGCAGCTTTACAGGGGTTTTCTACGAGCAGTACTTC.

The V and J genes are TRBV7-6 and TRBJ2-3; TRBD2 matches at 7 bases. With 5 bases clipped from V and 0 bases from J, the junction kept 17 bases outside the gene matches. The CDR3 is made up of 19 amino acids. Looked up from germline, CDR1 is SGHVS and CDR2 is FNYEAQ. The CDR3 sequence is CASSPIAGVTHPSTDTQYF. CDR3 in DNA: TGTGCCAGCAGCCCTATCGCGGGAGTGACTCACCCAAGCACAGATACGCAGTATTTT.

CDR3 in DNA: TGTGCCAGCAGCTTGAGGTCCTACGCGGAGGAGACCCAGTACTTC. Protein sequence: CASSLRSYAEETQYF. The rearrangement joins TRBV5-4 to TRBJ2-5, with D hard to call. Looked up from germline, CDR1 is SGHNT and CDR2 is YYREEE (reference sequence). Trimming removed 1 base from V and 5 bases from J, with 15 bases in between. The CDR3 totals 15 residues. Looking up the rest from reference TRBV5-4 and TRBJ2-5 gives the full variable domain: ETGVTQSPTHLIKTRGQQVTLRCSSQSGHNTVSWYQQALGQGPQFIFQYYREEENGRGNFPPRFSGLQFPNYSSELNVNALELDDSALYLCASSLRSYAEETQYFGPGTRLLVL.

The chain joins TRBV5-1 to TRBJ2-3; a possible D gene is TRBD2 (5 bases). In germline, CDR1 is SGHRS, CDR2 YFSETQ. The CDR3 extends over 17 amino acids. The V end lost 1 base, the J end lost 2 bases, and 17 bases lay between the germline ends. The CDR3 nucleotides read TGCGCCAGCAGCTTGTATCGGGAAACCTTTACCACAGATACGCAGTATTTT. Its translation is CASSLYRETFTTDTQYF.

This sequence joins TRBV5-1 and TRBJ2-2, with 9 bases lining up with TRBD2. The CDR3 consists of 15 residues. Per germline, CDR1 SGHRS and CDR2 YFSETQ. V was clipped by 4 bases and J by 6 bases; unmatched bases: 7. The CDR3 coding sequence is TGCGCCAGCAGCCCATTAGCGGGAGTGGCCGGGGAGCTGTTTTTT. Translation: CASSPLAGVAGELFF. Full variable domain (rest looked up from reference TRBV5-1 and TRBJ2-2): KAGVTQTPRYLIKTRGQQVTLSCSPISGHRSVSWYQQTPGQGLQFLFEYFSETQRNKGNFPGRFSGRQFSNSRSEMNVSTLELGDSALYLCASSPLAGVAGELFFGEGSRLTVL.

The chain recombines TRBV10-3 with TRBJ2-2; unclear D gene. Germline V gives CDR1 ENHRY, CDR2 SYGVKD. This CDR3 has 13 residues. V was cut by 0 bases and J by 8 bases, with 7 bases left in between. This chain's CDR3 is CAISESPVGELFF. CDR3 bases: TGTGCCATCAGTGAGTCCCCGGTAGGGGAGCTGTTTTTT.

This chain joins TRBV5-1 and TRBJ2-3; possibly TRBD1 for D (6 bases). CDR1 SGHRS and CDR2 YFSETQ come from the germline V gene. Trimming pared 4 bases from V and 0 bases from J, leaving 12 bases between. The CDR3 spans 15 residues. The CDR3 sequence: CASSPGTKSTDTQYF. For the CDR3, the DNA is TGCGCCAGCAGCCCAGGGACAAAAAGCACAGATACGCAGTATTTT.

This sequence joins TRBV24-1 and TRBJ2-1, with 9 bases fitting TRBD1. CDR3 length equals 14 residues. Unmatched junction bases numbered 4, after V lost 4 bases and J lost 7 bases. The germline gives CDR1 KGHDR, CDR2 SFDVKD. The CDR3 spells CATSDLGQGNEQFF. The DNA for the CDR3 is TGTGCCACCAGTGACCTAGGACAGGGGAATGAGCAGTTCTTC.

This clone was detected only a few times. V and J are TRBV7-2 and TRBJ1-2; D unclear. This CDR3 region has 10 residues. Germline V lookup: CDR1 SGHTA, CDR2 FQGNSA. With 3 bases removed from V and 14 bases from J, the gap between germline ends came to 10 bases. CDR3 protein: CASSLREMTF. The DNA for the CDR3 is TGTGCCAGCAGCTTGAGGGAAATGACCTTC.